This is a list of T cell receptor beta chains from one sample in a study of cytomegalovirus exposure and HLA in healthy donors. This table comes from immunoSEQ multiplex PCR, and its TCRdb copy is limited to in-frame clones, with some not included. The sample holds 110,000 to 150,000 clones; about 70% are singletons and the top ten take about 3.9%. Sequences were obtained from PBMCs. The receptor set was obtained from a man between 18 and 35 years old in good health and CMV-seronegative. CDR3s include the opening cysteine and the closing phenylalanine or tryptophan.

TRBV6-6	-	CAAGQGDSLYEQYF
TRBV6-1	TRBJ1-5	CASSESGGNQPQHF
TRBV9	TRBJ2-1	CASSFLHGTRRNEQFF
TRBV6-5	TRBJ2-1	CASSYLESSYNEQFF
TRBV10-1	TRBJ2-1	CASSEVGPYNEQFF
TRBV7-7	TRBJ2-5	CASSERRGLGETQYF
TRBV11-2	TRBJ2-5	CASSLVGVETQYF
TRBV5-4	TRBJ2-1	CASSLDGLAVSSYNEQFF
TRBV2	TRBJ2-1	CATYPGLAGANEQFF
TRBV9	TRBJ2-7	CASSVGIGNYEQYF
TRBV21-1	TRBJ2-1	CASSKALAGGPGDEQFF
TRBV11-3	TRBJ1-1	CASSSGRGNTEAFF
TRBV19	TRBJ1-2	CASSRGQGNYGYTF
TRBV19	TRBJ1-5	CASSIGRAPQHF
TRBV6-5	TRBJ1-3	CASSYSGGGGNTIYF
TRBV6-5	TRBJ1-1	CASTPDRGMNTEAFF
TRBV2	TRBJ2-3	CASSDSREALPDTQYF
TRBV18	TRBJ1-1	CASSPRTDSLNTEAFF
TRBV28	TRBJ2-1	CASSSGTGGINEQFF
TRBV11-2	TRBJ2-1	CASSLETGSSHEQFF
TRBV11-2	TRBJ2-1	CASSLGESEFF
TRBV10-2	TRBJ1-5	CASSESIWRRDRVHQPQHF
TRBV19	TRBJ1-2	CASTPGIYGYTF
TRBV28	TRBJ2-1	CASSLSGAGKGEQFF
TRBV7-3	TRBJ2-3	CASSPRLAGVADTQYF
TRBV6-5	TRBJ2-7	CASSYSQGWYEQYF
TRBV27	TRBJ1-6	CASAGTSNSPLHF
TRBV5-1	TRBJ2-7	CASSSGNPGQGYEQYF
TRBV11-3	TRBJ2-5	CASSLGGGTGDPQETQYF
TRBV9	TRBJ1-6	CASSVGRVGNSPLHF
TRBV7-9	TRBJ1-2	CASTSTSSYGYTF
TRBV6-5	TRBJ1-2	CASRDRAGYTF
TRBV7-9	TRBJ1-1	CASSPATGLYTEAFF
TRBV6-1	TRBJ2-3	CASSDVGEGTDTQYF
TRBV18	TRBJ2-5	CASSPMGQGPTETQYF
TRBV25-1	TRBJ1-2	CASGGDRYYGYTF
TRBV7-9	TRBJ2-5	CASSPGLAGGLETQYF
TRBV7-6	TRBJ2-7	CASSSGTNGYEQYF
TRBV2	TRBJ2-2	CASSEAHTGELFF
TRBV19	TRBJ1-4	CASSPTGGAGEKLFF
TRBV4-1	TRBJ1-1	CASSQDGFSNTEAFF
TRBV5-4	TRBJ1-2	CASSLDPSGWGYTF
TRBV5-1	TRBJ1-2	CASSLRINPGSYGYTF
TRBV18	TRBJ2-7	CASSPLGGIEQYF
TRBV2	TRBJ1-1	CASSGQKYTEAFF
TRBV28	TRBJ2-7	CASSLQGNYEQYF
TRBV6-6	TRBJ2-3	CASSYWDILTDTQYF
TRBV6-1	TRBJ1-5	CASSEPVNQPQHF
TRBV5-1	TRBJ2-1	CASSLGDIHNEQFF
TRBV30	TRBJ2-5	CAWSWGESQETQYF
TRBV5-6	TRBJ2-7	CASGWDSAYEQYF